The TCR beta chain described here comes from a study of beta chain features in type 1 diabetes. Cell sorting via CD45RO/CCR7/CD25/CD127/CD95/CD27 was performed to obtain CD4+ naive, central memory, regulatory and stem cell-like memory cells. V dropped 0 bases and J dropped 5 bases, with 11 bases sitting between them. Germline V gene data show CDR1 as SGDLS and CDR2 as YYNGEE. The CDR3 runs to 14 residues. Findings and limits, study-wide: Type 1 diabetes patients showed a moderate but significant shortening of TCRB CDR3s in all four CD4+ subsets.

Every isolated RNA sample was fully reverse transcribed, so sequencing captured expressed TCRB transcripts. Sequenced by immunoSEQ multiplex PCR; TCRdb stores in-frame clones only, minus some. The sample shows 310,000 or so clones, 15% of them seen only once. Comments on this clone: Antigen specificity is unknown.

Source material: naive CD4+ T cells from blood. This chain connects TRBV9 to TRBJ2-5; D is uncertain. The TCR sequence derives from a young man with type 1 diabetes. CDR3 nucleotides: TGTGCCAGCAGCGTAGGCAACAGTAGGGAGACCCAGTACTTC. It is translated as CASSVGNSRETQYF.